These 9 T cell receptor beta chains share one sample of origin, sequenced in a study of T cell responses to AZD1222 COVID-19 vaccine. The method was immunoSEQ multiplex PCR; TCRdb's version includes in-frame clones alone and lacks a portion of them. The sample lists about 190,000 clones, around 87% occurring once. The material was peripheral blood, obtained on day 0 of AZD1222 vaccination. The receptor source for this set is an adult in good health.

The V call is TRBV5-1, the J call TRBJ1-1, with D possibly being TRBD1 (5 bases). This CDR3 is 14 amino acids long. The germline V and J ends were trimmed by 7 bases and 5 bases, with 18 bases remaining between them. The germline CDR1 and CDR2 sequences are SGHRS and YFSETQ. The CDR3 loop reads CASGADRGGTEAFF. The CDR3 nucleotides read TGCGCCAGCGGGGCCGATCGGGGTGGGACTGAAGCTTTCTTT.

The chain recombines TRBV28 with TRBJ2-5; D remains ambiguous. In germline, CDR1 is MDHEN, CDR2 SYDVKM. Trimming cost V 3 bases and J 4 bases, with 12 bases left between them. The length of the CDR3 is 14 residues. The CDR3 DNA reads TGTGCCAGCAGTTTTACGGGTTTCGGAGAGACCCAGTACTTC. Protein sequence: CASSFTGFGETQYF.

This clone was detected once. The V gene is TRBV7-2, the J gene TRBJ2-1, with 9 bases identical to TRBD2. CDR3 size: 15 residues. J was trimmed by 4 bases and V by 2 bases; bases with no gene match: 3. Germline CDR1 SGHTA, CDR2 FQGNSA. The CDR3 reads CASSLHLAGYNEQFF. The CDR3 DNA sequence: TGTGCCAGCAGCTTACATCTAGCGGGGTACAATGAGCAGTTCTTC.

The V gene is TRBV4-1, the J gene TRBJ1-2, with D possibly being TRBD1 (6 bases). Germline-derived CDR1 and CDR2 are MGHRA and YSYEKL. Trimming pared 3 bases from V and 0 bases from J, leaving 14 bases between. The CDR3 contains 16 residues. This CDR3 reads CASSQGGGLANYGYTF. DNA for the CDR3: TGCGCCAGCAGCCAGGGAGGGGGGTTGGCTAACTATGGCTACACCTTC.

The chain joins TRBV4-1 to TRBJ1-3, with D unclear. CDR3 length: 15 residues. Germline-derived CDR1 and CDR2 are MGHRA and YSYEKL. Deletions cut 0 bases from V and 1 base from J, with 7 bases between. Here the CDR3 DNA reads TGCGCCAGCAGCCAAGATAAAGGGTCTGGAAACACCATATATTTT. This encodes CASSQDKGSGNTIYF.

This chain connects TRBV6-5 to TRBJ2-2; 14 bases fit TRBD2. Germline trimming cut 7 bases from V and 7 bases from J; bases unmatched to any gene: 5. The CDR3 totals 15 residues. Germline V gene lookup returns CDR1 MNHEY and CDR2 SVGAGI. Here the CDR3 DNA reads TGTGCCAGCACGACTAGCGGGGGGGCCGGCGGGGAGCTGTTTTTT. It yields the protein CASTTSGGAGGELFF.

The V call is TRBV5-1, the J call TRBJ2-3; D remains ambiguous. Looked up from germline, CDR1 is SGHRS and CDR2 is YFSETQ. V was clipped by 0 bases and J by 2 bases, with 4 bases between them. The length of the CDR3 is 13 residues. The CDR3 nucleotides are TGCGCCAGCAGCTTGGAGACCACAGATACGCAGTATTTT. It yields the protein CASSLETTDTQYF.

This clone turned up a few times. The gene calls are TRBV7-2 and TRBJ2-7; the D gene could be TRBD1 or TRBD2 (6 bases each). Germline loops: CDR1 SGHTA, CDR2 FQGNSA. V dropped 2 bases and J dropped 6 bases, with 17 bases sitting between them. The CDR3 is 15 residues long. The CDR3 protein is CASSLSEAGHPEQYF. CDR3 nucleotide sequence: TGTGCCAGCAGCTTATCGGAGGCGGGACACCCCGAGCAGTACTTC.

This clone has just one count. The chain employs TRBV19 and TRBJ2-2; D is perhaps TRBD2 (5 bases). The germline gives CDR1 LNHDA, CDR2 SQIVND (reference sequence). This CDR3 is built from 15 residues. The ends were cut back, 8 bases at V and 4 bases at J, with 17 bases in the middle. CDR3 region: CASSTGIKGTGELFF. In DNA, the CDR3 is TGTGCCAGTTCTACCGGGATTAAGGGCACCGGGGAGCTGTTTTTT.